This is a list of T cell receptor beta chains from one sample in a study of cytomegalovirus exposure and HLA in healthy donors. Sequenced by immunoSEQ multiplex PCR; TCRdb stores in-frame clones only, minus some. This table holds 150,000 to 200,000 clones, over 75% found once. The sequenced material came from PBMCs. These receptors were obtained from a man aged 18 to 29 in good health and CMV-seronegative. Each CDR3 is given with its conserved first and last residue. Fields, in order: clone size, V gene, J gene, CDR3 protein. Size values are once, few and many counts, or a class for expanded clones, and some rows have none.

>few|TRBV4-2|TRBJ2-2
CASSQAGAGELFF
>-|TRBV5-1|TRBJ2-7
CASSLIPGRYEQYF
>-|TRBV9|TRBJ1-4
CASSSQGSRNEKLFF
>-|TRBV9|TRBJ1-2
CASRGEGGNYGYTF
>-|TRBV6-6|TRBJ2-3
CASRHRGYTQYF
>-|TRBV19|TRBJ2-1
CASSLTSGGDEQFF
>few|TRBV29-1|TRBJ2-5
CSLRQNQETQYF
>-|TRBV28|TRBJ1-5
CASSFVLGDGGGYSNQPQHF
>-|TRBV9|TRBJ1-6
CASSGQGAGGSSPLHF
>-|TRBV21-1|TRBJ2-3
CASSFGQGDSSTDTQYF
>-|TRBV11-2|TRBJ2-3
CASSSGLGQSTQYF
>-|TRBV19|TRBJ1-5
CASRQGAIISNQPQHF
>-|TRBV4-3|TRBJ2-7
CASSQVFQRGTSYEQYF
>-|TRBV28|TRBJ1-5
CASSLGQPQHF
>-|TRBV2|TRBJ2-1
CASSERSGGSYNEQFF
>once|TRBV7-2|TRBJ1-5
CASSYQSQGAVEPQHF
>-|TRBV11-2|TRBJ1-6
CATTGGWQGGTPLHF
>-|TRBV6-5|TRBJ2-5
CASSYSEGKKLTQYF
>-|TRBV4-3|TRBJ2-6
CASSQDRLGITGANVLTF
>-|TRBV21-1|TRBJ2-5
CASSEALTSARQETQYF
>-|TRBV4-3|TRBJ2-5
CASSQGGEPRQTQYF
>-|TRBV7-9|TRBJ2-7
CASRKGTSETYEQYF
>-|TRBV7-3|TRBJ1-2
CASSSRDKGYGYTF
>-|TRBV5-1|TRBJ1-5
CASSLGDTNQPQHF
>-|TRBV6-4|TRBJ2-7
CASSPRFEQYF
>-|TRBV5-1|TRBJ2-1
CASSLDLLGGQAYNEQFF
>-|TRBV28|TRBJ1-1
CASSLEGVVAFF
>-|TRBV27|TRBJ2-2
CASSLGASTGELFF
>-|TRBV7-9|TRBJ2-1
CASSPPVLATTNEQFF
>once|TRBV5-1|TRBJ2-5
CASSLLQAQETQYF
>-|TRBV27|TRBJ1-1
CASSRRQVVNTEAFF